The rows below give T cell receptor beta chains drawn from one sample of a study of CD8+CD57+ T cells in acquired aplastic anemia. TCRdb used MiXCR to reprocess the reads, holding one entry per CDR3 protein. The sample carries some 150,000 distinct CDR3 sequences, 35% to 50% recorded once. Sequencing was carried out using sorted CD4+, CD8+, or CD8+CD57+ T cells (not recorded which) from PBMCs. These receptor sequences come from a human donor in good health, serving as a control. Both conserved end residues are part of each CDR3. D genes are given only for firm matches. Clone size appears in some rows only: once, few, many, or a class for an expanded clone.

V: TRBV20-1
D: -
J: TRBJ2-7
size: many
CDR3: CSARDFQKPYEQYF
DNA: TGCAGTGCGAGGGACTTTCAAAAACCCTACGAGCAGTACTTC

V: TRBV7-2
D: -
J: TRBJ2-1
size: -
CDR3: CASSFAQGARSEQFF
DNA: TGTGCCAGCAGCTTCGCCCAAGGGGCGAGGAGTGAGCAGTTCTTC

V: TRBV5-1
D: -
J: TRBJ1-3
size: -
CDR3: CASSLAAGRGNTIYF
DNA: TGCGCCAGCAGCTTGGCGGCGGGGAGGGGAAACACCATATATTTT

V: TRBV14
D: TRBD1
J: TRBJ1-2
size: many
CDR3: CASSQLGQGRGYTF
DNA: TGTGCCAGCAGCCAATTAGGACAGGGGCGAGGCTACACCTTC

V: TRBV6-5
D: -
J: TRBJ1-4
size: -
CDR3: CASRTDGGAKKLFF
DNA: TGTGCCAGCCGTACTGATGGGGGGGCCAAGAAACTGTTTTTT

V: TRBV7-2
D: TRBD2
J: TRBJ2-5
size: many
CDR3: CASSFLGLAGAGETQYF
DNA: TGTGCCAGCAGCTTCCTGGGACTAGCGGGCGCGGGGGAGACCCAGTACTTC

V: TRBV29-1
D: -
J: TRBJ2-3
size: once
CDR3: CSVVVGVTDTQYF
DNA: TGCAGCGTAGTAGTGGGGGTAACAGATACGCAGTATTTT

V: TRBV5-1
D: -
J: TRBJ2-3
size: many
CDR3: CASSLALLTDTQYF
DNA: TGCGCCAGCAGCTTGGCGTTACTTACAGATACGCAGTATTTT

V: TRBV18
D: -
J: TRBJ1-1
size: -
CDR3: CASSPNEGYTEAFF
DNA: TGTGCCAGCTCACCGAATGAAGGTTACACTGAAGCTTTCTTT

V: TRBV19
D: TRBD1
J: TRBJ1-1
size: -
CDR3: CASTDRLNTEAFF
DNA: TGTGCCAGTACGGACAGGTTGAACACTGAAGCTTTCTTT

V: TRBV10-3
D: -
J: TRBJ2-7
size: -
CDR3: CAIRGGEGYEQYF
DNA: TGTGCCATCAGAGGGGGAGAGGGCTACGAGCAGTACTTC

V: TRBV6-1
D: TRBD1
J: TRBJ2-4
size: -
CDR3: CASRPTGGNIQYF
DNA: TGTGCCAGCAGGCCTACAGGGGGGAACATTCAGTACTTC

V: TRBV20-1
D: TRBD2
J: TRBJ2-5
size: many
CDR3: CSARDLVSGLAGSKETQYF
DNA: TGCAGTGCTAGAGATCTTGTATCGGGACTAGCGGGTTCTAAGGAGACCCAGTACTTC

V: TRBV20-1
D: -
J: TRBJ1-1
size: many
CDR3: CSAIYLSTEAFF
DNA: TGCAGTGCTATCTATTTAAGCACTGAAGCTTTCTTT

V: TRBV18
D: -
J: TRBJ1-6
size: many
CDR3: CASSPRQDYNSPLHF
DNA: TGTGCCAGCTCACCACGGCAGGACTATAATTCACCCCTCCACTTT

V: TRBV2
D: -
J: TRBJ1-2
size: many
CDR3: CASSLNTNYGYTF
DNA: TGTGCCAGCAGCCTAAATACTAACTATGGCTACACCTTC

V: TRBV5-1
D: TRBD2
J: TRBJ2-5
size: many
CDR3: CASRPLWTSSETQYF
DNA: TGCGCCAGCAGACCTCTATGGACTAGCTCCGAGACCCAGTACTTC